This T cell receptor (beta chain) comes out of a study of blood T cell repertoires in COVID-19. This CDR3 spans 14 amino acids. Between the trimmed V and J ends, which lost 0 bases and 4 bases, there was a span of 9 bases. In germline, CDR1 is LNHDA, CDR2 SQIVND (reference sequence). Here immunoSEQ multiplex PCR was the method, and the copy in TCRdb shows in-frame clones only, minus some. The table shows 250,000 to 300,000 clones, with around 83% occurring only once. Exposed enrollees had met someone with a PCR-confirmed or clinician-diagnosed COVID-19 case at some point within the 2 weeks before study entry.

Sequenced sample: PBMCs or T cells enriched from blood (not recorded which). The sequence came from a woman in her forties or fifties who had been exposed to COVID-19. The chain carries TRBV19 and TRBJ2-5, with a weak D call TRBD2 (5 bases). The CDR3 DNA reads TGTGCCAGTAGTATAGATCACGGAGGAGAGACCCAGTACTTC. This codes for CASSIDHGGETQYF.